What follows are 16 T cell receptor beta chains derived from one specimen sequenced in a study of T-cell memory formation after mild COVID-19. Each CDR3 protein gets one entry after TCRdb re-called the 5' RACE reads with MiXCR. Here the sample spans just under 150,000 distinct CDR3 sequences, about 19% being singletons. The sample taken for sequencing was PBMCs or a T cell subset sorted from them (not recorded which). The receptors originated from an adult woman who had mild COVID-19 (a few samples of this study predate the infection). Cell type and time point are not known.

V gene TRBV19 combines with J gene TRBJ2-7; no firm D call. Germline-derived CDR1 and CDR2 are LNHDA and SQIVND (reference sequence). CDR3 length: 12 residues. Trimming stripped 5 bases from V and 2 bases from J, with 7 bases between. The CDR3 protein is CASSETTYEQYF. In nucleotides, the CDR3 is TGTGCCAGTAGTGAGACGACCTACGAGCAGTACTTC.

V gene TRBV7-2 combines with J gene TRBJ2-7; D perhaps matches TRBD2 (6 bases). The CDR3 extends over 14 amino acids. With 1 base removed from V and 7 bases from J, the gap between germline ends came to 14 bases. Germline V CDR1 and CDR2: SGHTA, FQGNSA. CDR3 bases: TGTGCCAGCAGCTTAGATCGGGGGTCCAGGGAGCAGTACTTC. Protein product: CASSLDRGSREQYF.

This clonotype appeared a few times. The V and J genes are TRBV29-1 and TRBJ2-5; 7 nucleotides match TRBD1. Germline trimming cut 6 bases from V and 5 bases from J; bases unmatched to any gene: 6. The CDR3 loop spans 12 amino acids. CDR1 SQVTM and CDR2 ANQGSEA come from the germline V gene. The CDR3: CSVAPQGETQYF. The CDR3 nucleotides read TGCAGCGTCGCACCACAGGGGGAGACCCAGTACTTC.

V gene TRBV5-1 combines with J gene TRBJ2-5, with 8 bases matching TRBD1. After removal of 3 bases from V and 6 bases from J, the junction contained 10 bases not matched to a gene. This CDR3 is 15 amino acids long. The germline V gene has CDR1 SGHRS and CDR2 YFSETQ. DNA for the CDR3: TGCGCCAGCAGCTCCCGGACAGGGTCCGGACAGACCCAGTACTTC. Residues: CASSSRTGSGQTQYF.

This clonotype came up once. The chain uses TRBV5-1 and TRBJ1-2, with D perhaps matching TRBD1 (5 bases). Germline CDR1 and CDR2: SGHRS and YFSETQ. The CDR3 consists of 15 residues. Trimming left V 4 bases short and J 6 bases short, with 19 bases between. The DNA for the CDR3 is TGCGCCAGCAGCGCGACCGGGACCTCCGGGCATGGCTACACCTTC. Translating gives CASSATGTSGHGYTF.

The chain joins TRBV29-1 to TRBJ2-1, with TRBD2 matching 14 bases. The junction had 4 bases not matched to a gene; V was cut back by 7 bases and J by 2 bases. Germline assignment: CDR1 SQVTM and CDR2 ANQGSEA. The CDR3 length is 15 residues. The CDR3, as DNA: TGCAGCGCTCGACTAGCGGGAGGGCCCTACAATGAGCAGTTCTTC. This codes for CSARLAGGPYNEQFF.

This clonotype was seen only a few times. The chain couples TRBV20-1 to TRBJ1-5; 7 nucleotides line up with TRBD1. Germline loops: CDR1 DFQATT, CDR2 SNEGSKA (reference sequence). The CDR3 contains 13 residues. V gave up 2 bases and J gave up 7 bases; unmatched junction bases: 5. The CDR3 coding sequence is TGCAGTGCTAGAACAGGGGAGTCGCAGCCCCAGCATTTT. This sequence encodes CSARTGESQPQHF.

This clonotype came up a few times. The V gene is TRBV6-5, the J gene TRBJ1-2; D may be TRBD1 (5 bases). Per germline, CDR1 MNHEY and CDR2 SVGAGI. The CDR3 length is 14 residues. Between the trimmed V and J ends, which lost 8 bases and 2 bases, there was a span of 15 bases. For the CDR3, the DNA is TGTGCCAGCTCCGACCCCGGGACCAACTATGGCTACACCTTC. Translating gives CASSDPGTNYGYTF.

The chain has TRBV7-8 and TRBJ1-1; no firm D call. Trimming pared 2 bases from V and 1 base from J, leaving 5 bases between. Germline CDR1 and CDR2: SGHVS and FQNEAQ. The CDR3 length is 13 residues. In nucleotides, the CDR3 is TGTGCCAGCAGCTTACCGGGGAACACTGAAGCTTTCTTT. The encoded protein is CASSLPGNTEAFF. The entire variable domain, with the rest obtained from reference TRBV7-8 and TRBJ1-1, is as follows: GAGVSQSPRYKVAKRGQDVALRCDPISGHVSLFWYQQALGQGPEFLTYFQNEAQLDKSGLPSDRFFAERPEGSVSTLKIQRTQQEDSAVYLCASSLPGNTEAFFGQGTRLTVV.

The chain employs TRBV7-2 and TRBJ1-5; possible D gene TRBD1, 6 bases. Germline lookup yields CDR1 SGHTA and CDR2 FQGNSA. The CDR3 is 15 residues long. Trimming took off 4 bases at V and 5 bases at J, with 15 bases between the two ends. The CDR3 DNA follows: TGTGCCAGCAGCTCTCTCAGGACAGCCGATCAGCCCCAGCATTTT. This sequence encodes CASSSLRTADQPQHF.

This clonotype was counted between two and nine times. The rearrangement links TRBV24-1 to TRBJ2-5; 10 bases fit TRBD1. Germline-derived CDR1 and CDR2 are KGHDR and SFDVKD. Unmatched junction bases numbered 18, after V lost 10 bases and J lost 5 bases. The CDR3 loop spans 17 amino acids. The CDR3 DNA reads TGTGCCACGGGGGGATTTACCGGGACAGGGGATACGGAGACCCAGTACTTC. Its protein product is CATGGFTGTGDTETQYF.

This clonotype was observed a few times. The rearrangement uses TRBV9 and TRBJ2-3; D is unresolved. The germline CDR1 and CDR2 sequences are SGDLS and YYNGEE. V was clipped by 2 bases and J by 5 bases, with 9 bases between them. This CDR3 contains 13 residues. As DNA, the CDR3 is TGTGCCAGCAGCGTCGCCCTTATAGATACGCAGTATTTT. Translating gives CASSVALIDTQYF.

This clonotype occurred a few times. The chain combines TRBV20-1 with TRBJ1-2; 11 bases are shared with TRBD1. Germline loops: CDR1 DFQATT, CDR2 SNEGSKA (reference sequence). Losses at the gene ends were 0 bases for V and 4 bases for J; bases not matched to a gene: 10. The CDR3 extends over 17 amino acids. The CDR3: CSARDQIRTGGIYGYTF. The DNA for the CDR3 is TGCAGTGCTAGAGATCAGATCCGGACAGGGGGCATCTATGGCTACACCTTC.

The chain combines TRBV3-1 with TRBJ2-2; 8 bases are a match to TRBD2. Germline V gives CDR1 LGHDT, CDR2 YNNKEL (reference sequence). The ends lost 5 bases at V and 5 bases at J; junction bases unmatched: 13. CDR3 length equals 17 residues. CDR3 region: CASSAQRERFRTGELFF. CDR3 in DNA: TGTGCCAGCAGCGCCCAGCGGGAGAGGTTTAGGACCGGGGAGCTGTTTTTT.

This clonotype showed up just a few times. The chain links TRBV5-1 to TRBJ1-1; D remains unclear. Germline V gives CDR1 SGHRS, CDR2 YFSETQ. CDR3 size: 15 residues. V was shortened by 0 bases and J by 1 base, with 10 bases between the two germline ends. The CDR3 DNA sequence: TGCGCCAGCAGCTTGGACGGGATGGGGAACACTGAAGCTTTCTTT. Translating gives CASSLDGMGNTEAFF.

This clonotype has a handful of counts. The chain uses TRBV20-1 and TRBJ2-1, with 10 bases aligning to TRBD2. The CDR3 sequence is 14 residues long. V gave up 2 bases and J gave up 10 bases; unmatched junction bases: 8. The germline V gene encodes CDR1 DFQATT and CDR2 SNEGSKA (reference sequence). The CDR3 spells CSARTSGAFGEQFF. CDR3 DNA sequence: TGCAGTGCTAGAACTAGCGGGGCCTTTGGAGAGCAGTTCTTC.